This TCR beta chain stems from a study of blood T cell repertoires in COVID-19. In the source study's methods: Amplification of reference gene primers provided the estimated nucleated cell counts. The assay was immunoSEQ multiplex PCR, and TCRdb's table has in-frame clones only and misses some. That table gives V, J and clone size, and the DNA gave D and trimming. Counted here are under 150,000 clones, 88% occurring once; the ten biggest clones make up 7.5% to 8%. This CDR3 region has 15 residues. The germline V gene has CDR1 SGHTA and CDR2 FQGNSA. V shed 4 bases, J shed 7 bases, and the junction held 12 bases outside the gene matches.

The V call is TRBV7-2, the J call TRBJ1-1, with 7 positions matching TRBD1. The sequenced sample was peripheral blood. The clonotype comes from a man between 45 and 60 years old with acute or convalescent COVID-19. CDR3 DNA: TGTGCCAGCAGCTCATATCCCGGACAGGAGATTGAAGCTTTCTTT. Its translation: CASSSYPGQEIEAFF.